The 2 T cell receptor beta chains reported below all come from one sample, sequenced in a study of blood T cells in healthy people across ages. Alongside a J-beta primer mix, a sample-barcoded 5' primer served in a second PCR lasting about 7 to 12 cycles. TCRdb re-analysed the 5' RACE reads in MiXCR, keeping a single row per CDR3 protein. Of 590,000 or so distinct CDR3 sequences listed, approximately 30% are singletons. Sequencing was carried out using blood. These receptors were obtained from a woman aged 80 or over in good health.

There are many counts of this clonotype. The chain combines TRBV9 with TRBJ2-1; 9 nucleotides align to TRBD2. Germline V gene data show CDR1 as SGDLS and CDR2 as YYNGEE. V trimming: 0 bases; J trimming: 5 bases; junction bases outside the gene matches: 9. The CDR3 is made up of 17 amino acids. This CDR3 reads CASSVGSSGGRDNEQFF. DNA of the CDR3: TGTGCCAGCAGCGTAGGTAGTAGCGGGGGACGCGACAATGAGCAGTTCTTC. The whole variable domain, filled in from reference TRBV9 and TRBJ2-1, reads DSGVTQTPKHLITATGQRVTLRCSPRSGDLSVYWYQQSLDQGLQFLIQYYNGEERAKGNILERFSAQQFPDLHSELNLSSLELGDSALYFCASSVGSSGGRDNEQFFGPGTRLTVL.

The chain joins TRBV11-2 to TRBJ2-1, with unresolved D. V was clipped by 7 bases and J by 5 bases, with 6 bases between them. This CDR3 has 11 residues. Germline V CDR1 and CDR2: SGHAT, FQNNGV. Written as DNA, the CDR3 is TGTGCCAGCACCGTTCACAATGAGCAGTTCTTC. Its translation: CASTVHNEQFF.